Given below is one T cell receptor (beta chain) in context. Its antigen is not yet known. It has no much larger one-base neighbor in the sample; base qualities were not kept. Libraries were prepared through the immunoSEQ multiplex PCR assay. Per the authors' processing: The Chao-Jaccard similarity index and counts of shared clonotypes were used to quantify repertoire overlap between subsets. The immuneACCESS repertoire file appears here via TCRdb, limited to in-frame rearrangements. These files lack a portion of the clones; in checked studies, under half of the deficit traces to unresolved V genes, and the cause of the others is not known. V and J calls and clone size follow that table, whereas D and trimming were derived from the DNA. Counted in this sample were some 71,000 clones; 83% of them appeared once. The ten largest clones capture roughly 0.6% of the sample. The time point label, as the study defines it: sample from a COVID-19-recovered individual after infection. The donors were patients who had recovered from mild-to-severe COVID-19. Memory T cell samples that were not cultured went straight to sequencing right after ex vivo isolation. CD4+ total memory, central memory, effector memory and circulating T follicular helper cells were isolated from peripheral blood mononuclear cells.

This sample was included in a study of CD4 T cell repertoires in COVID-19 listed by TCRdb under 2021. Study-wide context: To analyze cross-reactivity, CFSE-low cells were expanded with IL-2 for 10 to 11 days and then labeled again and restimulated with spike proteins from other coronaviruses. The study characterized naturally processed CD4+ T cell responses to SARS-CoV-2 spike and nucleoprotein in COVID-19-recovered individuals, using TCR Vbeta sequencing to assess clonal composition. In three recovered individuals, the TCR Vbeta repertoire of SARS-CoV-2-reactive T cells was analyzed at the subset level. The investigation overall reported the following: Between about 6.5 and 28% of SARS-CoV-2 clonotypes were also detected in SARS-CoV and/or HKU1 spike-stimulated secondary cultures, consistent with cross-reactivity. Several of the most expanded SARS-CoV-2-reactive clonotypes were shared between two or all three memory subsets, suggesting intraclonal diversification.

This TCR derives from a human donor who had COVID-19. The sample here was CD4+ T cells from peripheral blood, taken after recovery from COVID-19.

CDR3 protein: CASSFEGSPLHF. The DNA reads TGTGCCAGCAGTTTCGAAGGTTCACCCCTCCACTTT. The chain is assembled from TRBV28 and TRBJ1-6; no D gene can be assigned with confidence. CDR1 is given as MDHEN and CDR2 as SYDVKM, both from the germline V gene. Trimming costs V 3 bases and J 9 bases, and their ends lie 6 bases apart. Including the terminal cysteine and phenylalanine, the CDR3 comprises 12 residues. The sequence is cut down to CDR3 DNA, 36 bases in frame from base 1.